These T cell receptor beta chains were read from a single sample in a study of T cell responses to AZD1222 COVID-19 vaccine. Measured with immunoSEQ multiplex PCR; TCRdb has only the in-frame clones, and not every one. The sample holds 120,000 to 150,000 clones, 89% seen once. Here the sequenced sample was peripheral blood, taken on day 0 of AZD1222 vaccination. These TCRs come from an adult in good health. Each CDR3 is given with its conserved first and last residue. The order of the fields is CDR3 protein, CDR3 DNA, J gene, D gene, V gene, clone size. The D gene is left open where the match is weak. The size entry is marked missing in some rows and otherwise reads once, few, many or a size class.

CDR3: CASSYLGSRGTEAFF
DNA: TGTGCCAGCAGTTACCTCGGGTCCAGGGGCACTGAAGCTTTCTTT
J: TRBJ1-1
D: -
V: TRBV6-5
size: -

CDR3: CASSMDPGVEKLFF
DNA: TGTGCCAGTAGTATGGACCCAGGGGTTGAAAAACTGTTTTTT
J: TRBJ1-4
D: -
V: TRBV19
size: -

CDR3: CASSTRTVLEPQHF
DNA: TGTGCCAGTAGTACGCGGACAGTCTTAGAACCCCAGCATTTT
J: TRBJ1-5
D: -
V: TRBV19
size: many

CDR3: CASSPSKDTEAFF
DNA: TGTGCCAGCAGTCCCTCGAAGGACACTGAAGCTTTCTTT
J: TRBJ1-1
D: -
V: TRBV11-3
size: -

CDR3: CASSLASSLRGPYKLF
DNA: TGTGCCAGCAGCTTAGCGAGCAGTTTGCGGGGGCCGTATAAGCTCTTC
J: TRBJ2-1
D: -
V: TRBV7-2
size: -

CDR3: CASSQDQTINYGYTF
DNA: TGCGCCAGCAGCCAAGACCAGACTATTAACTATGGCTACACCTTC
J: TRBJ1-2
D: -
V: TRBV4-1
size: once

CDR3: CASTARDRSNQPQHF
DNA: TGTGCCAGTACGGCTCGGGACAGAAGCAATCAGCCCCAGCATTTT
J: TRBJ1-5
D: TRBD1
V: TRBV19
size: -

CDR3: CASSSGTVKNEQFF
DNA: TGTGCCAGCAGCTCCGGGACAGTGAAGAATGAGCAGTTCTTC
J: TRBJ2-1
D: TRBD1
V: TRBV19
size: -

CDR3: CASSYSAEATDTQYF
DNA: TGTGCCAGCAGTTACTCCGCAGAGGCGACAGATACGCAGTATTTT
J: TRBJ2-3
D: -
V: TRBV6-5
size: -

CDR3: CASSSRLAGGTDTQYF
DNA: TGTGCCAGTAGTTCCCGACTAGCGGGAGGGACAGATACGCAGTATTTT
J: TRBJ2-3
D: TRBD2
V: TRBV19
size: -

CDR3: CASSLDPNRNIQYF
DNA: TGCGCCAGCAGCCTTGACCCCAACAGAAACATTCAGTACTTC
J: TRBJ2-4
D: -
V: TRBV4-1
size: -

CDR3: CASSQDLRGLNYGYTF
DNA: TGTGCCAGCAGCCAAGATCTGCGGGGTTTAAACTATGGCTACACCTTC
J: TRBJ1-2
D: -
V: TRBV3-1/TRBV3-2
size: -

CDR3: CASRKDTAMGAFF
DNA: TGTGCCAGCAGGAAGGACACCGCCATGGGAGCTTTCTTT
J: TRBJ1-1
D: -
V: TRBV28
size: -

CDR3: CASSADRGHNSPLHF
DNA: TGTGCCAGCTCAGCGGACAGGGGGCATAATTCACCCCTCCACTTT
J: TRBJ1-6
D: TRBD1
V: TRBV18
size: -

CDR3: CASSLQAGGLDNEQFF
DNA: TGCGCCAGCAGCTTGCAAGCGGGGGGGCTGGACAATGAGCAGTTCTTC
J: TRBJ2-1
D: TRBD2
V: TRBV5-1
size: -

CDR3: CASPGSGNTIYF
DNA: TGTGCCTCGCCGGGCTCTGGAAACACCATATATTTT
J: TRBJ1-3
D: -
V: TRBV30
size: -

CDR3: CASGSFTTPTGNYGYTF
DNA: TGTGCTAGTGGTTCCTTTACTACCCCAACAGGAAACTATGGCTACACCTTC
J: TRBJ1-2
D: -
V: TRBV12-5
size: -

CDR3: CAISASGGRDIQYF
DNA: TGTGCCATCAGTGCCTCAGGGGGCAGAGACATTCAGTACTTC
J: TRBJ2-4
D: TRBD1
V: TRBV10-3
size: -

CDR3: CSVYRGMEAFF
DNA: TGCAGCGTGTATCGGGGAATGGAAGCTTTCTTT
J: TRBJ1-1
D: -
V: TRBV29-1
size: -

CDR3: CASSLDPGRFSGNTIYF
DNA: TGCGCCAGCAGCTTGGACCCCGGCCGCTTCTCTGGAAACACCATATATTTT
J: TRBJ1-3
D: -
V: TRBV5-1
size: -

CDR3: CASSLRRNQETQYF
DNA: TGTGCCAGCAGCTTACGGCGGAATCAAGAGACCCAGTACTTC
J: TRBJ2-5
D: -
V: TRBV11-2
size: -

CDR3: CASSYSARGTEAFF
DNA: TGTGCCAGCAGTTACTCGGCACGGGGCACTGAAGCTTTCTTT
J: TRBJ1-1
D: -
V: TRBV6-5
size: -

CDR3: CASSLDGVRGTEAFF
DNA: TGCGCCAGCAGCTTGGATGGGGTAAGGGGCACTGAAGCTTTCTTT
J: TRBJ1-1
D: -
V: TRBV5-1
size: -

CDR3: CASSYWGNTEAFF
DNA: TGTGCCAGCAGTTACTGGGGGAACACTGAAGCTTTCTTT
J: TRBJ1-1
D: -
V: TRBV6-5
size: once

CDR3: CASSLLNSGNTIYF
DNA: TGTGCCAGCAGCTTACTTAACTCTGGAAACACCATATATTTT
J: TRBJ1-3
D: -
V: TRBV5-6
size: -

CDR3: CASSTGGTSNNEQFF
DNA: TGTGCCAGCTCAACCGGGGGGACTTCCAACAATGAGCAGTTCTTC
J: TRBJ2-1
D: TRBD2
V: TRBV28
size: -

CDR3: CASGESSGANVLTF
DNA: TGTGCCAGCGGCGAGAGCTCTGGGGCCAACGTCCTGACTTTC
J: TRBJ2-6
D: -
V: TRBV19
size: -

CDR3: CASSIPDLLNSYEQYF
DNA: TGTGCCAGCAGTATACCCGATCTCTTGAACTCCTACGAGCAGTACTTC
J: TRBJ2-7
D: -
V: TRBV5-8
size: -

CDR3: CASSQGTGVNEKLFF
DNA: TGTGCCAGCTCCCAGGGGACAGGGGTCAACGAAAAACTGTTTTTT
J: TRBJ1-4
D: TRBD1
V: TRBV18
size: -

CDR3: CASSLTELPSYGYTF
DNA: TGCGCCAGCAGTTTGACAGAATTACCCTCGTATGGCTACACCTTC
J: TRBJ1-2
D: -
V: TRBV10-2
size: -

CDR3: CASSIGGRGRYEQYF
DNA: TGTGCCAGCAGTATCGGAGGTCGGGGGAGGTACGAGCAGTACTTC
J: TRBJ2-7
D: -
V: TRBV7-2
size: -

CDR3: CASSDQGVGSYNSPLHF
DNA: TGCGCCAGCAGCGACCAGGGCGTAGGCTCCTATAATTCACCCCTCCACTTT
J: TRBJ1-6
D: -
V: TRBV5-1
size: -

CDR3: CASSLRDPNDEQFF
DNA: TGTGCCAGCAGCTTGCGGGACCCGAACGATGAGCAGTTCTTC
J: TRBJ2-1
D: -
V: TRBV7-2
size: -

CDR3: CASSAGTVNTEAFF
DNA: TGTGCCAGCAGCGCGGGGACGGTGAACACTGAAGCTTTCTTT
J: TRBJ1-1
D: -
V: TRBV5-4
size: -

CDR3: CASSSSPRSNQPQHF
DNA: TGTGCCAGTAGCAGTAGCCCTCGGAGCAATCAGCCCCAGCATTTT
J: TRBJ1-5
D: -
V: TRBV19
size: -